This T cell receptor beta chain was sequenced in a study of long-term antiretroviral therapy in people with HIV. Survey-level immunoSEQ v3.0 assays were run. Sequencing used immunoSEQ multiplex PCR; TCRdb keeps in-frame clones, though not all of them. The data contain 25,000 to 30,000 clones, 85% to 90% of them singletons. The CDR3 totals 14 residues. The trim removed 0 bases at V and 9 bases at J, leaving 2 bases unmatched. Germline V gene lookup returns CDR1 LGHNA and CDR2 YSLEER. Specimen: unsorted PBMCs, collected just over 2.6 years after starting antiretroviral therapy. The chain recombines TRBV4-3 with TRBJ1-6, with TRBD1 matching over 7 bases. The TCR sequence derives from a man in his forties with HIV. The CDR3 protein is CASSQDRTGSPLHF. The CDR3 DNA sequence: TGCGCCAGCAGCCAAGACAGGACAGGTTCACCCCTCCACTTT.